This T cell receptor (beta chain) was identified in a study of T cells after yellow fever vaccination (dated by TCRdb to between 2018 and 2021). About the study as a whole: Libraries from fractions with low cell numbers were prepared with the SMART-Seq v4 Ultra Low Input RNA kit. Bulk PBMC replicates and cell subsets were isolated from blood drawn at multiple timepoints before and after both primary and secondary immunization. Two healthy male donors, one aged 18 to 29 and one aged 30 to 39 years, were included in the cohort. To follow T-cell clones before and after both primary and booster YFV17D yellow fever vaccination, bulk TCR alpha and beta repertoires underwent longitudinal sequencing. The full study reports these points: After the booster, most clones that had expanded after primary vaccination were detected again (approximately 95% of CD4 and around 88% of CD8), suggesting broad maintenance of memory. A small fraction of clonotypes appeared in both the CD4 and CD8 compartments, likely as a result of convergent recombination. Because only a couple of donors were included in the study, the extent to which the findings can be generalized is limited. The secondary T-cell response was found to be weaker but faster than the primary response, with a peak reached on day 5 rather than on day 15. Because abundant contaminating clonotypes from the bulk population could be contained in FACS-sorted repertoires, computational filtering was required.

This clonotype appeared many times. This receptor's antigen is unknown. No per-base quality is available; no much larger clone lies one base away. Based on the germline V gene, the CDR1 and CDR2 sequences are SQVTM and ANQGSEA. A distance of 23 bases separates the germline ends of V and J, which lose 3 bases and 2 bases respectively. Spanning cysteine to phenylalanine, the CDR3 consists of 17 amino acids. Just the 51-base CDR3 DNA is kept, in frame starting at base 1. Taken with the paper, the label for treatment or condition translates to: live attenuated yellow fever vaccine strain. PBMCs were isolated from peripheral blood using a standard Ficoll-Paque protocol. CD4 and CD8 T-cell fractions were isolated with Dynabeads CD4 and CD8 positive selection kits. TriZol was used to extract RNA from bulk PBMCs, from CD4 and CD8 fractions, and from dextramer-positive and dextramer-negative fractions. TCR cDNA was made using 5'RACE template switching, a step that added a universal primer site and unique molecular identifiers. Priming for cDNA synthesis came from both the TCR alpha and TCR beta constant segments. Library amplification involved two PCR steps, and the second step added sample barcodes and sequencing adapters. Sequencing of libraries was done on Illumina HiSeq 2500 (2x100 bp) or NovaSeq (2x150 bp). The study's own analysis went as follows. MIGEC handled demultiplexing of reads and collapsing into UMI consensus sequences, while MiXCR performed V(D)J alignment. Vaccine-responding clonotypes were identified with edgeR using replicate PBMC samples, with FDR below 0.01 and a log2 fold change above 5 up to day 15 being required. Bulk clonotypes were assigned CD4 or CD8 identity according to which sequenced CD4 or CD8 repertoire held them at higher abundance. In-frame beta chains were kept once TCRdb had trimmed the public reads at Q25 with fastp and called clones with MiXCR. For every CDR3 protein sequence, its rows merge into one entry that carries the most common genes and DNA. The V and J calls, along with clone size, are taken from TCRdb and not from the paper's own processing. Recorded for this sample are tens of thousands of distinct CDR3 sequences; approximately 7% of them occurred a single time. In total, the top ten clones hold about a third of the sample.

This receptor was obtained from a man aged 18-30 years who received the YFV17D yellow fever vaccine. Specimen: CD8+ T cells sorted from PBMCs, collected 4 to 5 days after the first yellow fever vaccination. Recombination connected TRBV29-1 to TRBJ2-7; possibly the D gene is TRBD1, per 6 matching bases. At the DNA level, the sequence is TGCAGCGTTGAGGGGGCTGGGTGGGGGAGAAGGGCCTACGAGCAGTACTTC. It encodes CSVEGAGWGRRAYEQYF.